This TCR beta chain was sequenced during a study of T-cell reconstitution after alpha-beta-depleted transplantation in children (dated by TCRdb to the mid-2010s). Background on the whole study: T-cell immune reconstitution after TCRalphabeta/CD19-depleted allogeneic hematopoietic cell transplantation in children was quantitatively tracked in the study by means of TCR repertoire profiling. What the work shows at the level of the full study, not this receptor alone: In some patients, high TCRbeta diversity at day 60 was attributed to recipient T cells and intrathymic progenitors that had survived conditioning. Hyperexpanded clone frequencies declined over subsequent months; after one year, T-cell counts and TCRbeta diversity were mostly attributed to newly produced T cells. The apparently early alphabetaT-cell count recovery about two months after transplant was reportedly dependent on only several hundred rapidly expanded clones derived from non-depleted graft cells.

This clonotype was recorded a few times. Its antigen remains undetermined. Per-nucleotide qualities are absent, and no much larger clonotype sits a single base away. The sample's treatment or condition label is to be understood as: allogeneic hematopoietic cell transplantation with graft depleted of TCRalphabeta T cells and CD19 B cells. TCRalphabeta/CD19-depleted allogeneic hematopoietic cell grafts were given to the transplant recipients, all of whom were children. The library was obtained by PCR. The instrument given in TCRdb is Illumina HiSeq 2500. TCR library preparation used molecular barcoding, with unique molecular identifiers applied to normalize quantification of the TCRbeta repertoire. In TCRdb, the public reads were trimmed at Q25 with fastp and aligned with MiXCR, with productive beta chains retained. Each CDR3 protein appears once, grouped with its most common genes and DNA. Here the sample has 750,000 to 950,000 distinct CDR3 sequences; about 15% occur a single time. Of the sample, roughly 4.8% falls within the top ten clones.

The sample was PBMCs, mostly from graft donor cells, taken 360 days after TCRalphabeta/CD19-depleted stem cell transplant. The receptor was isolated from a male patient under 18 who had a stem cell transplant for acute lymphoblastic leukemia, so the T cells may come from the graft donor.

In nucleotide form, the sequence is TGTGCCAGCAGCATTAGCTCGAGGACGATTCAAGAGACCCAGTACTTC. This gives the protein CASSISSRTIQETQYF. The chain is assembled from TRBV7-8 and TRBJ2-5, with the identity of the D gene unclear. The CDR3 has 16 amino acids, counting the end cysteine and phenylalanine. Only CDR3 DNA is held: 48 bases, read in frame from base 1. V was cut back by 5 bases and J by 2 bases, leaving a gap of 18 bases between them. From a lookup of the germline V gene, CDR1 and CDR2 are SGHVS and FQNEAQ.